This T cell receptor beta chain was profiled in a study of blood T cell repertoires in COVID-19. Looking at the study overall: Sites across the United States, Italy and Spain contributed samples from acute and convalescent COVID-19.

The CDR3 loop spans 12 amino acids. Per germline, CDR1 MDHEN and CDR2 SYDVKM. With 2 bases removed from V and 4 bases from J, the gap between germline ends came to 6 bases. This clone was counted between two and nine times. This sample includes further DNA sequences coding for the same CDR3. Produced via immunoSEQ multiplex PCR; TCRdb's table is partial and in-frame only. Here the sample spans more than 65,000 clones, 80% to 85% being singletons. The chain joins TRBV28 to TRBJ2-7, with D possibly TRBD2 on 6 matching bases. This sequence was found in a man aged 45-60 years with acute or convalescent COVID-19. The sample comprised peripheral blood. The CDR3 DNA reads as TGTGCCAGCAGTTTAGGGGGGTACGAGCAGTACTTC. This codes for CASSLGGYEQYF.